A single T cell receptor beta chain is shown here with its context. The antigen it binds to is not known. Per-base quality was not reported, and no clone a single base away is much larger than it. The data were taken from a study of T cells in tuberculosis (dated by TCRdb to the late 2010s). With respect to the entire study: The study combined CD1B tetramers and high-throughput TCR immunosequencing to characterize T cells specific for the mycobacterial lipid antigen glucose monomycolate (GMM). In a South African clinical cohort, IGRA-negative adolescents, IGRA-positive adolescents with latent tuberculosis and adults with active tuberculosis were compared, with 10 to 11 people in each group. Study-wide findings and limitations: Smaller NN-distances were partly driven by shorter CDR3-alpha lengths in active tuberculosis patients, and statistical significance was not reached for the TCR-beta difference. Compared with IGRA-negative controls, TCR-alpha repertoires from active tuberculosis had smaller mean NN-distances to GMM-specific TCRs, which suggests that these TCRs underwent clonal expansion. Clinical samples were selected based on which cryopreserved specimens were available, and the active tuberculosis cases were adults whereas the controls were adolescents. A classifier using the diverse GMM-specific repertoire reached about 90% accuracy (AUROC around 0.9), compared with 60% to 70% accuracy using GEM motif frequencies.

At study entry, a tuberculin skin test and the QuantiFERON-TB GOLD In-Tube IGRA were used to screen adolescents for latent tuberculosis infection. Unsorted cryopreserved PBMC were immunosequenced, covering on average roughly 98,000 T cells per clinical donor. Eleven high schools in the Worcester region of the Western Cape, South Africa, served as enrollment sites for adolescents aged 12 to 18 years. Ten or so M. tuberculosis-infected adolescents and roughly 10 uninfected adolescents were selected, with the two groups matched for age and sex. Adolescent PBMC were isolated from freshly drawn heparinized blood by density centrifugation and cryopreserved. The immunoSEQ multiplex PCR assay was used to generate TCR libraries, with TCR-beta and/or TCR-alpha/delta assays applied to each sample. The amplified TCR libraries were sequenced using the Illumina high-throughput platform. The authors' analysis ran thus. Clustering and dimensionality reduction relied on pairwise TCRdist distances among GMM-specific receptors from T cells that were either sorted ex vivo or expanded in vitro. The score assigned to each clinical repertoire was mean NN-distance, meaning the average TCRdist to the nearest 10% of tetramer-positive reference sequences. To compute GEM TCR motif frequency, the fraction of unique TCRs matching known GEM sequences by V/J usage and CDR3 length was calculated. Linear discriminant analysis with leave-one-out cross-validation, implemented in scikit-learn, was used to classify active tuberculosis. TCRdb took this table from immuneACCESS and kept in-frame rearrangements with V and J called. Such tables lack part of the clones; where checked against another copy, unresolved V genes explain under half of the gap, and the rest is unexplained. V, J and clone size derive from that table, while D and trimming were established from the DNA sequence. This sample gives roughly 40,000 clones in total; 95% of them show up just once. Of the sample, roughly 3.5% falls within the top ten clones.

CDR1 SEHNR and CDR2 FQNEAQ are derived from the germline V gene (reference sequence). The CDR3 goes from the cysteine to the phenylalanine over 14 residues. The only DNA kept is the CDR3, 42 bases in frame from the first base. V and J are truncated by 3 bases and 4 bases respectively, leaving an intervening sequence of 12 bases. The chain is assembled from TRBV7-9 and TRBJ1-1; TRBD1 is a weak D gene call, 6 bases matching. The sequence was collected from a donor aged 10 to 29 with latent tuberculosis or without tuberculosis infection. The sample taken for sequencing was PBMCs. The CDR3 protein is CASSLTGGRTEAFF. The DNA is as follows: TGTGCCAGCAGCTTGACGGGGGGCCGCACTGAAGCTTTCTTT. With the rest looked up from the reference TRBV7-9 and TRBJ1-1 genes rather than sequenced, the full variable domain is DTGVSQNPRHKITKRGQNVTFRCDPISEHNRLYWYRQTLGQGPEFLTYFQNEAQLEKSRLLSDRFSAERPKGSFSTLEIQRTEQGDSAMYLCASSLTGGRTEAFFGQGTRLTVV.